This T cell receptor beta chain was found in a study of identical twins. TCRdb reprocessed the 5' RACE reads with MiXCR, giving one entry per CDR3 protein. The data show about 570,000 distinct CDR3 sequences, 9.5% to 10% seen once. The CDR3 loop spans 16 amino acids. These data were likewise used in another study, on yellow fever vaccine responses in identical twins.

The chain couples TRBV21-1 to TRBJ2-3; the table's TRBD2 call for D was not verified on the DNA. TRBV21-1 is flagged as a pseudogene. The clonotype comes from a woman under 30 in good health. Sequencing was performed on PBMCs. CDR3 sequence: CASSNLLAPSPDTQYF. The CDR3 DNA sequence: TGTGCCAGCAGCAACCTACTAGCTCCGTCCCCAGATACGCAGTATTTT.